This is a list of T cell receptor beta chains from one sample in a study of cytomegalovirus exposure and HLA in healthy donors. Assay: immunoSEQ multiplex PCR; the TCRdb copy retains only in-frame clones and omits some. The data show some 140,000 clones, with less than 85% seen just once and approximately 4% held by the top ten. Sequencing was done on a sample of PBMCs. Receptors originate from a man aged 18 to 35 in good health and CMV-seropositive. The CDR3 runs from the conserved cysteine through the conserved F or W. Fields, in order: clone size, V gene, D gene, J gene, CDR3 DNA, CDR3 protein. D genes are given only for firm matches. Size values are once, few and many counts, or a class for expanded clones, and some rows have none.

.	TRBV4-1	.	TRBJ1-5	TGCGCCAGCAGCCAAGTACAGGCCAATCAGCCCCAGCATTTT	CASSQVQANQPQHF
.	TRBV25-1	TRBD2	TRBJ2-1	TGTGCCAGCAGTCCACTACTAGCGGGAGAGATTCATGAGCAGTTCTTC	CASSPLLAGEIHEQFF
.	TRBV6-5	TRBD1	TRBJ2-1	TGTGCCAGCAGGGAGACAGGGGAGCATGAGCAGTTCTTC	CASRETGEHEQFF
.	TRBV13	TRBD1	TRBJ1-2	TGTGCCAGCAGCGGCCGGGACAGGGGCGGCTACACCTTC	CASSGRDRGGYTF
few	TRBV7-7	TRBD1	TRBJ2-3	TGTGCTAGCAGCCCGGACAGGGCTTTTGCAGATACGCAGTATTTT	CASSPDRAFADTQYF
.	TRBV11-2	TRBD1	TRBJ2-7	TGTGCCAGCAGCTTAGCCCGAGGGACAGGGAGGATCAACGAGCAGTACTTC	CASSLARGTGRINEQYF
.	TRBV7-9	.	TRBJ1-1	TGTGCCAGCAGCTCCTTGGTGGGCAGGGGACACACTGAAGCTTTCTTT	CASSSLVGRGHTEAFF
few	TRBV5-1	.	TRBJ1-1	TGCGCCAGCAGCTTGGAGGCAGGGGAACTTGAAGCTTTCTTT	CASSLEAGELEAFF
.	TRBV7-2	.	TRBJ2-1	TGTGCCAGCAGCTTAGCTGAGGAATACAATGAGCAGTTCTTC	CASSLAEEYNEQFF
.	TRBV6-5	.	TRBJ1-1	TGTGCCAGCAGTTACGCGGACAGATGGGAAGCTTTCTTT	CASSYADRWEAFF
.	TRBV5-4	TRBD1	TRBJ2-5	TGTGCCAGCAGCTTTGACAGGGGAAGGAACCAAGAGACCCAGTACTTC	CASSFDRGRNQETQYF
.	TRBV11-2	TRBD1	TRBJ1-2	TGTGCCAGCAGCTTAGGGGGGACAGGGGGCGTATCGGGTTATGGCTACACCTTC	CASSLGGTGGVSGYGYTF
.	TRBV7-9	.	TRBJ2-7	TGTGCCAGCAGCACCCAGGGATGGAGCGAGCAGTACTTC	CASSTQGWSEQYF
.	TRBV4-1	.	TRBJ1-2	TGCGCCAGCAGCCAAGATTACAAAACTACCGGTCTGAACTATGGCTACACCTTC	CASSQDYKTTGLNYGYTF
.	TRBV5-4	.	TRBJ1-3	TGTGCCAGCAGCACAGGGCCTGGAAACACCATATATTTT	CASSTGPGNTIYF
.	TRBV19	.	TRBJ2-1	TGTGCCAGTTCACTAATGTTTGGTGAGCAGTTCTTC	CASSLMFGEQFF
.	TRBV19	.	TRBJ1-2	TGTGCCAGTAGAAGCGGGCTAAGGTATGGCTACACCTTC	CASRSGLRYGYTF
.	TRBV18	TRBD1	TRBJ1-3	TGTGCCAGCTCAGCCGGGACAGCGAGCTCTGGAAACACCATATATTTT	CASSAGTASSGNTIYF
.	TRBV7-4	TRBD1	TRBJ1-1	TGTGCCAGCAGCTTCCCTGACAGGGTTGAAGCTTTCTTT	CASSFPDRVEAFF
.	TRBV7-6	TRBD1	TRBJ2-2	TGTGCCAGCAGCCTCGGGACAGCGAACACCGGGGAGCTGTTTTTT	CASSLGTANTGELFF
.	TRBV5-8	TRBD1	TRBJ2-1	TGTGCCAGCAGCTCGGACAGGGAGGATCATGAGCAGTTCTTC	CASSSDREDHEQFF
.	TRBV7-2	TRBD2	TRBJ2-4	TGTGCCAGCAGCTCCGGGACTAGCGGTAGGCGATACTTC	CASSSGTSGRRYF
.	TRBV28	.	TRBJ2-5	TGTGCCAGCAGTATGTATTTGAGCCAGTACTTC	CASSMYLSQYF
.	TRBV2	TRBD1	TRBJ1-2	TGTGCCAGCAGTAGGGACAGGGACATCTATGGCTACACCTTC	CASSRDRDIYGYTF
once	TRBV6-1	.	TRBJ1-5	TGTGCCAGCAGTGCGGGACTTAATCAGCCCCAGCATTTT	CASSAGLNQPQHF
.	TRBV6-6	TRBD1	TRBJ2-5	TGTGCCAGCAGTTCCCGGGACAGGGTATCAGAGACCCAGTACTTC	CASSSRDRVSETQYF
.	TRBV19	.	TRBJ1-2	TGTGCCAGTAGTATCCGTTGGCAGGGCGGTGGCTACACCTTC	CASSIRWQGGGYTF